Listed here are 31 T cell receptor beta chains from one sample, sequenced in a study of T cells in Graves' hyperthyroidism and ophthalmopathy. What was amplified from RNA transcripts were TCR beta CDR3 regions. The HTBI primer set served for first-round RT-PCR of the TCR CDR3. From the multiplex PCR reads, TCRdb called clonotypes with MiXCR, one entry per CDR3 protein. In the table there are under 350,000 distinct CDR3 sequences, around a fifth of which are singletons. Sequenced input: blood. These TCRs come from a woman between 45 and 60 years old with Graves' hyperthyroidism.

This clonotype was detected many times. The V gene is TRBV2, the J gene TRBJ2-1; TRBD2 might be the D (5 bases). The CDR3 sequence is 13 residues long. Germline values: CDR1 SNHLY, CDR2 FYNNEI. V was cut by 5 bases and J by 8 bases, with 13 bases left in between. The CDR3 here is CASSRTVYDEQFF. The DNA for the CDR3 is TGTGCCAGCAGTAGGACTGTATACGATGAGCAGTTCTTC. The full variable domain, its missing parts supplied by reference TRBV2 and TRBJ2-1, is EPEVTQTPSHQVTQMGQEVILRCVPISNHLYFYWYRQILGQKVEFLVSFYNNEISEKSEIFDDQFSVERPDGSNFTLKIRSTKLEDSAMYFCASSRTVYDEQFFGPGTRLTVL.

In its sample, this clonotype was seen many times. V usage is TRBV9 and J usage is TRBJ2-7; TRBD1 might be the D (6 bases). CDR1 SGDLS and CDR2 YYNGEE come from the germline V gene. Between the trimmed V and J ends, which lost 3 bases and 4 bases, there was a span of 17 bases. The CDR3 covers 15 residues. Here the CDR3 reads CASSADPTGLYEQYF. The CDR3 DNA reads as TGTGCCAGCAGCGCGGACCCTACAGGGTTGTACGAGCAGTACTTC. Supplemented by reference TRBV9 and TRBJ2-7, the full variable domain reads DSGVTQTPKHLITATGQRVTLRCSPRSGDLSVYWYQQSLDQGLQFLIQYYNGEERAKGNILERFSAQQFPDLHSELNLSSLELGDSALYFCASSADPTGLYEQYFGPGTRLTVT.

This sequence joins TRBV2 and TRBJ1-1; a weak D match, TRBD1 (5 bases). Germline lookup yields CDR1 SNHLY and CDR2 FYNNEI. The CDR3 runs to 13 residues. Trimming pared 6 bases from V and 8 bases from J, leaving 16 bases between. The CDR3 DNA reads TGTGCCAGCAGCCCCGGCAGGGAGCGAGAAGCTTTCTTT. It yields the protein CASSPGREREAFF.

This chain links TRBV6-2 or TRBV6-3 with TRBJ2-7; 13 nucleotides line up with TRBD2. Germline loops: CDR1 MNHEY, CDR2 SVGEGT. CDR3 length equals 16 residues. V shed 3 bases and J 0 bases; nucleotides not matched to a gene: 2. The CDR3 loop is CASSYRLAGGSYEQYF. The CDR3 coding sequence is TGTGCCAGCAGTTATCGACTAGCGGGAGGCTCCTACGAGCAGTACTTC.

This clonotype was seen a few times. The chain links TRBV6-1 to TRBJ1-6; D is perhaps TRBD1 (6 bases). V was clipped by 7 bases and J by 7 bases, with 11 bases between them. The CDR3 runs to 13 residues. The germline CDR1 and CDR2 sequences are MNHNS and SASEGT. The CDR3 sequence: CASTGHPNSPLHF. The CDR3 DNA sequence: TGTGCCAGCACGGGACACCCAAATTCACCCCTCCACTTT.

This clonotype came up many times. At one of its ends the junction is not consistent with the germline gene, which may arise from a read error. The chain combines TRBV28 with TRBJ2-3; TRBD2 aligns across 10 bases. Germline V gene sequence: CDR1 MDHEN, CDR2 SYDVKM. This CDR3 is 16 amino acids long. CDR3 residues: CASSVGLAGGTDTQYF. The DNA for the CDR3 is TGCGCCAGCAGTGTCGGGCTAGCGGGGGGCACAGATACGCAGTATTTT.

J is TRBJ2-7 and V is TRBV7-9; TRBD1 matches at 9 bases. CDR1 is SEHNR, CDR2 FQNEAQ, per germline (reference sequence). After removal of 3 bases from V and 0 bases from J, the junction contained 3 bases not matched to a gene. The CDR3 is made up of 15 amino acids. CDR3 protein: CASSFTGGSSYEQYF. CDR3 nucleotides: TGTGCCAGCAGCTTCACAGGGGGCAGCTCCTACGAGCAGTACTTC. The entire variable domain, with the rest obtained from reference TRBV7-9 and TRBJ2-7, is as follows: DTGVSQNPRHKITKRGQNVTFRCDPISEHNRLYWYRQTLGQGPEFLTYFQNEAQLEKSRLLSDRFSAERPKGSFSTLEIQRTEQGDSAMYLCASSFTGGSSYEQYFGPGTRLTVT.

This clonotype was seen many times. The gene calls are TRBV3-1 and TRBJ1-2; D remains ambiguous. The CDR3 is 15 amino acids. Trimming shortened V by 1 base and J by 2 bases, and 11 bases separated the two germline ends. CDR1 is LGHDT, CDR2 YNNKEL, per germline (reference sequence). The CDR3 DNA follows: TGTGCCAGCAGCCAAGCTGCATTTCCGAACTATGGCTACACCTTC. Translation: CASSQAAFPNYGYTF. The entire variable domain, with the rest obtained from reference TRBV3-1 and TRBJ1-2, is as follows: DTAVSQTPKYLVTQMGNDKSIKCEQNLGHDTMYWYKQDSKKFLKIMFSYNNKELIINETVPNRFSPKSPDKAHLNLHINSLELGDSAVYFCASSQAAFPNYGYTFGSGTRLTVV.

This clonotype was counted at least ten times. The V call is TRBV5-1, the J call TRBJ2-3; no firm D call. V lost 1 base and J lost 2, with 8 bases in between. The CDR3 loop spans 14 amino acids. Germline V lookup: CDR1 SGHRS, CDR2 YFSETQ. The CDR3: CASSLMGITDTQYF. CDR3 nucleotides: TGCGCCAGCAGCTTGATGGGTATCACAGATACGCAGTATTTT.

This clonotype was seen more than once but under ten times. At one boundary the junction diverges from the germline segment, which might be a read error. The chain recombines TRBV3-1 with TRBJ2-5; tentatively, D is TRBD1 (6 bases). This CDR3 is 15 amino acids long. Germline CDR1 reads LGHDT; CDR2 reads YNNKEL (reference sequence). CDR3 sequence reads: CACSVDPTGSETQYF. For the CDR3, the DNA is TGTGCCTGCAGCGTAGATCCCACAGGGTCAGAGACCCAGTACTTC.

A few counts support this clonotype. The chain combines TRBV4-1 with TRBJ2-7, with 10 positions matching TRBD2. From germline, CDR1 is MGHRA and CDR2 YSYEKL. V shed 2 bases and J 0 bases; nucleotides not matched to a gene: 1. The CDR3 contains 15 residues. For the CDR3, the DNA is TGCGCCAGCAGCCAAAGCGGGAGGGTCTCCTACGAGCAGTACTTC. It yields the protein CASSQSGRVSYEQYF.

There are many counts of this clonotype. This chain connects TRBV30 to TRBJ2-2; D may be TRBD2 (7 bases). V was shortened by 2 bases and J by 1 base, with 14 bases between the two germline ends. This CDR3 has 16 amino acids. The germline V gene has CDR1 GTSNPN and CDR2 SVGIG (reference sequence). The CDR3: CAWSTEGGLNTGELFF. CDR3 DNA: TGTGCCTGGAGTACCGAGGGGGGGCTGAACACCGGGGAGCTGTTTTTT.

This chain's CDR3 is CASSQEGRSSRFF. The CDR3 nucleotides read TGCGCCAGCAGCCAAGAGGGTCGTTCCAGTCGGTTCTTC. This chain joins TRBV4-1 and TRBJ2-1; the D is unclear. Germline V lookup: CDR1 MGHRA, CDR2 YSYEKL. Trimming took 0 bases from V and 15 from J, leaving 15 bases between them. This CDR3 has 13 residues.

This clonotype was counted many times. The chain uses TRBV5-1 and TRBJ1-1, with D unclear. The ends were cut back, 0 bases at V and 1 base at J, with 7 bases in the middle. CDR1 and CDR2 from the germline V gene are SGHRS and YFSETQ. This CDR3 has 14 amino acids. CDR3 sequence: CASSLGSENTEAFF. CDR3 nucleotides: TGCGCCAGCAGCTTGGGTTCCGAGAACACTGAAGCTTTCTTT.

J is TRBJ2-1 and V is TRBV20-1; D is perhaps TRBD2 (6 bases). The CDR3 runs to 17 residues. Germline-derived CDR1 and CDR2 are DFQATT and SNEGSKA (reference sequence). V lost 5 bases, J lost 0 bases, and 20 bases lay in between. This CDR3 is CSAGGSGSGFSYNEQFF. DNA of the CDR3: TGCAGTGCTGGCGGATCGGGTAGCGGATTCTCCTACAATGAGCAGTTCTTC.

The chain combines TRBV29-1 with TRBJ1-1; D ambiguous. The CDR3 runs 12 residues. Trimming pared 4 bases from V and 12 bases from J, leaving 18 bases between. Germline CDR1 and CDR2: SQVTM and ANQGSEA. The CDR3 protein is CSVALWTAGPFF. CDR3 in DNA: TGCAGCGTTGCGCTCTGGACCGCTGGACCTTTCTTT.

There are many counts of this clonotype. The V call is TRBV3-1, the J call TRBJ1-2; D is possibly TRBD1 (5 bases). The germline gives CDR1 LGHDT, CDR2 YNNKEL (reference sequence). Trimming removed 4 bases from V and 2 bases from J, with 17 bases in between. The CDR3 runs to 16 residues. In DNA form, the CDR3 reads TGTGCCAGCAGCCCAGAGGCGGGGCGGAGGAACTATGGCTACACCTTC. This translates into CASSPEAGRRNYGYTF. Filled out from reference TRBV3-1 and TRBJ1-2, the complete variable domain reads DTAVSQTPKYLVTQMGNDKSIKCEQNLGHDTMYWYKQDSKKFLKIMFSYNNKELIINETVPNRFSPKSPDKAHLNLHINSLELGDSAVYFCASSPEAGRRNYGYTFGSGTRLTVV.

This clonotype was picked up many times. CDR3 nucleotides: TGTGCCAGCAGCTTAGGGGGGATAGGGAACACTGAAGCTTTCTTT. It encodes CASSLGGIGNTEAFF. The chain has TRBV11-2 and TRBJ1-1; TRBD1 might be the D (5 bases). V was trimmed by 1 base and J by 1 base, leaving 10 bases between them. This CDR3 is 15 amino acids long. Per the germline V gene, CDR1 is SGHAT and CDR2 is FQNNGV.

This clonotype showed up many times. The chain employs TRBV2 and TRBJ2-3; the D is unclear. Germline-derived CDR1 and CDR2 are SNHLY and FYNNEI. Trimming removed 5 bases from V and 4 bases from J, with 7 bases in between. This CDR3 region has 12 residues. The CDR3 is CASSFSADTQYF. CDR3 nucleotide sequence: TGTGCCAGCAGTTTTTCCGCAGATACGCAGTATTTT.

The V and J genes are TRBV7-9 and TRBJ2-1; 10 bases fit TRBD2. V dropped 5 bases and J dropped 3; count of bases not matched to a gene: 4. In germline, CDR1 is SEHNR, CDR2 FQNEAQ (reference sequence). CDR3 size: 15 residues. The CDR3 DNA is TGTGCCAGCAGCGCGAGCGGGAGGGACTACAATGAGCAGTTCTTC. Translation gives CASSASGRDYNEQFF.

This clonotype was seen ten or more times. The rearrangement joins TRBV7-6 to TRBJ2-7; tentatively, D is TRBD1 (6 bases). The V and J ends lost 1 base and 6 bases respectively, with 7 bases between them. The length of the CDR3 is 12 residues. Looked up from germline, CDR1 is SGHVS and CDR2 is FNYEAQ. The CDR3 spells CASSLEGGEQYF. The CDR3 nucleotides read TGTGCCAGCAGCTTAGAAGGGGGCGAGCAGTACTTC.

This clonotype was detected ten times or more. The chain employs TRBV11-2 and TRBJ2-1; D perhaps matches TRBD2 (6 bases). Germline V lookup: CDR1 SGHAT, CDR2 FQNNGV. The V and J ends lost 2 bases and 10 bases respectively, with 18 bases between them. This CDR3 region has 15 residues. CDR3 sequence (DNA): TGTGCCAGCAGCTTACGTGGCGGTAGCGGACCCGAGCAGTTCTTC. Amino acid sequence: CASSLRGGSGPEQFF.

This clonotype was picked up a small number of times. V and J are TRBV5-1 and TRBJ2-5, with D tentatively TRBD1 or TRBD2 (5 bases each). V was pared by 4 bases and J by 1 base, with 17 bases between. This CDR3 contains 16 residues. The germline CDR1 and CDR2 sequences are SGHRS and YFSETQ. The CDR3 DNA reads as TGCGCCAGCAGCAAGGGCTCGACGGGGCCCCAAGAGACCCAGTACTTC. It translates to CASSKGSTGPQETQYF.

The sample holds many counts of this clonotype. The rearrangement uses TRBV20-1 and TRBJ2-7, with TRBD2 identical over 11 bases. The CDR3 contains 12 residues. Germline V gene lookup returns CDR1 DFQATT and CDR2 SNEGSKA (reference sequence). CDR3 DNA: TGCAGCAGGACTAGCGGGCCCTACGAGCAGTACTTC. Translated, it gives CSRTSGPYEQYF.

This clonotype was seen at least ten times. The chain links TRBV11-2 to TRBJ2-1; 13 nucleotides agree with TRBD2. The CDR3 is 14 residues long. Trimming removed 6 bases from V and 15 bases from J; junction bases left unmatched: 11. Germline loops: CDR1 SGHAT, CDR2 FQNNGV. The CDR3: CASSRTTSGRTLFF. DNA of the CDR3: TGTGCCAGCAGTCGAACGACTAGCGGGAGGACGTTGTTCTTC.

This clonotype has a count of ten or more. V and J are TRBV12-3 or TRBV12-4 and TRBJ2-6, with D maybe TRBD1 (6 bases). Trimming shortened V by 3 bases and J by 7 bases, and 16 bases separated the two germline ends. CDR3 length: 16 residues. CDR3 sequence (DNA): TGTGCCAGCAGTTTGAATCCAGGGGTGAGCGCCAACGTCCTGACTTTC. Its translation: CASSLNPGVSANVLTF.

This clonotype came up many times. In DNA, the CDR3 is TGTGCCAGCAACCCCCAGGGCAACTATGGCTACACCTTC. This gives the protein CASNPQGNYGYTF. V usage is TRBV2 and J usage is TRBJ1-2; possible D gene TRBD1, 5 bases. V lost 7 bases to trimming and J lost 2 bases, with 11 bases between them. From germline, CDR1 is SNHLY and CDR2 FYNNEI. This CDR3 spans 13 amino acids.

This clonotype has a count of ten or more. The chain recombines TRBV20-1 with TRBJ2-7; 7 bases are a match to TRBD1. Trimming cost V 6 bases and J 0 bases; bases outside gene matches: 11. The CDR3 runs to 15 residues. Germline CDR1 DFQATT, CDR2 SNEGSKA (reference sequence). CDR3 protein: CSALPSQGISYEQYF. CDR3 DNA: TGCAGTGCCCTTCCCTCACAGGGGATCTCCTACGAGCAGTACTTC.

This clonotype was detected many times. The chain couples TRBV3-1 to TRBJ1-6, with TRBD1 matching 10 bases. This CDR3 comprises 17 residues. After removal of 1 base from V and 7 bases from J, the junction contained 7 bases not matched to a gene. Germline CDR1 LGHDT, CDR2 YNNKEL (reference sequence). CDR3 DNA sequence: TGTGCCAGCAGCCAAGGGTCGACAGGGGGCGGCAATTCACCCCTCCACTTT. Amino acid sequence: CASSQGSTGGGNSPLHF.

The chain joins TRBV28 to TRBJ2-1; D might be TRBD1 or TRBD2, each matching 5 bases. Trimming removed 8 bases from V and 6 bases from J, with 20 bases in between. The germline gives CDR1 MDHEN, CDR2 SYDVKM. This CDR3 contains 15 residues. CDR3 region: CASRTTGTFTNEQFF. The CDR3 bases are TGTGCCAGCCGAACCACCGGGACGTTTACCAATGAGCAGTTCTTC. Variable domain in full (rest from reference TRBV28 and TRBJ2-1): DVKVTQSSRYLVKRTGEKVFLECVQDMDHENMFWYRQDPGLGLRLIYFSYDVKMKEKGDIPEGYSVSREKKERFSLILESASTNQTSMYLCASRTTGTFTNEQFFGPGTRLTVL.

There are many counts of this clonotype. The rearrangement links TRBV19 to TRBJ1-5; 10 bases align to TRBD1. The V gene's germline CDR1 is LNHDA and CDR2 SQIVND (reference sequence). There are 17 residues in the CDR3. V lost 5 bases and J lost 3; bases outside the gene matches: 10. CDR3 region: CASSGRDRGFHNQPQHF. The CDR3 nucleotides are TGTGCCAGTAGTGGCCGGGACAGGGGTTTCCACAATCAGCCCCAGCATTTT.